This is a list of T cell receptor beta chains from one sample in a study of shared clonotypes between healthy human individuals. Repertoires were generated with immunoSEQ multiplex PCR, while TCRdb's copy carries only in-frame clones and drops some. The sample yields just over 2,000,000 clones, 85% to 95% seen once. Sample: naive CD4+ T cells sorted from blood. These receptors came from a man between 18 and 29 years old in good health. Both conserved end residues are part of each CDR3. D genes are given only for firm matches.

D gene: NA
V gene: TRBV4-1
J gene: TRBJ2-4
CDR3 length: 15
CDR3 protein: CASSQEGIAKNIQYF

D gene: NA
V gene: TRBV11-2
J gene: TRBJ1-3
CDR3 length: 17
CDR3 protein: CASSRITGPSSGNTIYF

D gene: NA
V gene: TRBV19
J gene: TRBJ1-5
CDR3 length: 14
CDR3 protein: CASSIDSRNQPQHF

D gene: NA
V gene: TRBV13
J gene: TRBJ2-2
CDR3 length: 17
CDR3 protein: CASSLSKGTKSSGELFF

D gene: NA
V gene: TRBV27
J gene: TRBJ2-1
CDR3 length: 12
CDR3 protein: CASSLGGYEQFF

D gene: TRBD2
V gene: TRBV15
J gene: TRBJ2-5
CDR3 length: 17
CDR3 protein: CATSRGVWTSGSGTQYF

D gene: NA
V gene: TRBV5-1
J gene: TRBJ1-3
CDR3 length: 15
CDR3 protein: CASSLDGAQGNTIYF

D gene: NA
V gene: TRBV27
J gene: TRBJ1-3
CDR3 length: 13
CDR3 protein: CASSLSVGNTIYF

D gene: NA
V gene: TRBV7-2
J gene: TRBJ1-4
CDR3 length: 14
CDR3 protein: CASSLRGANEKLFF

D gene: TRBD1
V gene: TRBV6-5
J gene: TRBJ1-1
CDR3 length: 16
CDR3 protein: CASSYPAPGGNTEAFF

D gene: TRBD1
V gene: TRBV30
J gene: TRBJ1-5
CDR3 length: 14
CDR3 protein: CAFWTGKKDQPQHF

D gene: NA
V gene: TRBV6-1
J gene: TRBJ2-3
CDR3 length: 15
CDR3 protein: CASSLARVSTDTQYF

D gene: NA
V gene: TRBV6-1
J gene: TRBJ1-6
CDR3 length: 12
CDR3 protein: CAISEGASPLHF

D gene: NA
V gene: TRBV5-1
J gene: TRBJ1-1
CDR3 length: 13
CDR3 protein: CASSLTSNTEAFF

D gene: NA
V gene: TRBV19
J gene: TRBJ2-2
CDR3 length: 18
CDR3 protein: CASSIVPGRRLVAGELFF

D gene: NA
V gene: TRBV6-5
J gene: TRBJ1-5
CDR3 length: 14
CDR3 protein: CASRNAGLNQPQHF

D gene: TRBD1
V gene: TRBV2
J gene: TRBJ1-2
CDR3 length: 14
CDR3 protein: CASSGDSSNYGYTF

D gene: TRBD2
V gene: TRBV25-1
J gene: TRBJ2-5
CDR3 length: 18
CDR3 protein: CASSDRLAGGKSPETQYF

D gene: TRBD1
V gene: TRBV28
J gene: TRBJ1-3
CDR3 length: 17
CDR3 protein: CASTSGTGASSGNTIYF

D gene: NA
V gene: TRBV19
J gene: TRBJ1-3
CDR3 length: 17
CDR3 protein: CASSRAGTANSGNTIYF

D gene: TRBD1
V gene: TRBV9
J gene: TRBJ2-7
CDR3 length: 15
CDR3 protein: CASSESGTGAYEQYF

D gene: NA
V gene: TRBV25-1
J gene: TRBJ1-3
CDR3 length: 17
CDR3 protein: CASSESTPGTGGNTIYF

D gene: NA
V gene: TRBV10-1
J gene: TRBJ2-3
CDR3 length: 13
CDR3 protein: CASSDYGQGTQYF

D gene: NA
V gene: TRBV5-1
J gene: TRBJ2-5
CDR3 length: 16
CDR3 protein: CASSLGIGGPQETQYF

D gene: NA
V gene: TRBV6-5
J gene: TRBJ1-1
CDR3 length: 15
CDR3 protein: CASSYSSRDHTEAFF

D gene: NA
V gene: TRBV27
J gene: TRBJ2-4
CDR3 length: 13
CDR3 protein: CASRGPDRNIQYF

D gene: NA
V gene: TRBV6-6
J gene: TRBJ2-4
CDR3 length: 14
CDR3 protein: CASSYPLEANIQYF

D gene: NA
V gene: TRBV27
J gene: TRBJ2-7
CDR3 length: 13
CDR3 protein: CASSLKRDYEQYF

D gene: NA
V gene: TRBV5-1
J gene: TRBJ2-7
CDR3 length: 15
CDR3 protein: CASSLVGGETYEQYF

D gene: NA
V gene: TRBV10-1
J gene: TRBJ2-3
CDR3 length: 13
CDR3 protein: CATSEGGTDTQYF

D gene: NA
V gene: TRBV21-1
J gene: TRBJ1-1
CDR3 length: 15
CDR3 protein: CASSKVPGLYTEAFF

D gene: TRBD1
V gene: TRBV7-9
J gene: TRBJ2-7
CDR3 length: 14
CDR3 protein: CASSPGTEIPEQYF

D gene: NA
V gene: TRBV2
J gene: TRBJ1-5
CDR3 length: 14
CDR3 protein: CASSAGGGNQPQHF

D gene: NA
V gene: TRBV7-2
J gene: TRBJ2-3
CDR3 length: 13
CDR3 protein: CASSFGGADTQYF

D gene: NA
V gene: TRBV6-5
J gene: TRBJ2-3
CDR3 length: 15
CDR3 protein: CASSPAGISTDTQYF

D gene: NA
V gene: TRBV19
J gene: TRBJ2-3
CDR3 length: 18
CDR3 protein: CASSISGSAQTRTDTQYF